The following is a TCR beta chain sequence with its context. CDR3 size: 17 residues. Germline V gene sequence: CDR1 LNHNV, CDR2 YYDKDF (reference sequence). The germline V and J ends were trimmed by 1 base and 2 bases, with 15 bases remaining between them. The sample is drawn from a study of blood T cell repertoires in COVID-19. Study-level information: COVID-19 samples from acute and convalescent phases originated in the United States, Italy and Spain. The cDNA or gDNA used as material had been derived from T cells, B-cell-depleted T cells, or PBMCs.

In the source study's methods: Counts of nucleated cells, estimated from reference gene primer amplification, were obtained. Sequencing was performed with immunoSEQ multiplex PCR; in TCRdb, only in-frame clones are kept and a portion is missing. The V and J calls and clone size were taken over from that table, and D and trimming were inferred from the DNA. The data hold about 200,000 clones, with about 85% observed a single time. The chain carries TRBV15 and TRBJ1-5; D is unresolved. The receptor's source is a woman of 80 years or more with acute or convalescent COVID-19. Sequencing was performed on peripheral blood. The CDR3 region is CATSRVLGGSGNQPQHF. DNA of the CDR3: TGTGCCACCAGCAGAGTATTAGGAGGGTCGGGCAATCAGCCCCAGCATTTT.